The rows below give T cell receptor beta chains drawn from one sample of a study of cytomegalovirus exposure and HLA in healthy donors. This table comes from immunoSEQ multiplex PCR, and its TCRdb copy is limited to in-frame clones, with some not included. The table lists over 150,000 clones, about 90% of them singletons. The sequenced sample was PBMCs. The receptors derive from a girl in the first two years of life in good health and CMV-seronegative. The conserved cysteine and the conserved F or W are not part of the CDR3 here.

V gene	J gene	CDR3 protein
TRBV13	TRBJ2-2	ASSQTRGGYTGELF
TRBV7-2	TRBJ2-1	ASSSFYNEQF
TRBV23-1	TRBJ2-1	DKTASSLDLSYNEQF
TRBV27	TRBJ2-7	ASSFWGTGIEQY
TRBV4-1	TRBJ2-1	ASRHTGGGYNEQF
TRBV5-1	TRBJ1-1	ASREDPAGLTEAF
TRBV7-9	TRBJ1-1	ASSPDRTEAF
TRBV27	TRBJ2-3	ASTTGQRDTQY
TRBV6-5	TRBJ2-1	ASSYRRLADINEQF
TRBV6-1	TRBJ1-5	ASSELRKGQKGYNQPQH
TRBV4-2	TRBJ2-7	ASSQGGGTREQY
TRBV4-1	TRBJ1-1	ASSQGQGRDTEAF
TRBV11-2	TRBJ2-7	ASGRGTRSSYEQY
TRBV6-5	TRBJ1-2	ASSYSDGEVNYGYT
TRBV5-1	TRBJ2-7	ASSLGLAGAYEQY
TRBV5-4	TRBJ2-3	ASSLASGGARDTQY
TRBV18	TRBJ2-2	ASSPLREAGTGELF
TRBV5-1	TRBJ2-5	ASSYPGTSARLKETQY
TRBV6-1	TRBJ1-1	ASRPQGQANTEAF
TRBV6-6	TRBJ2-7	ASSYSTPGSVAEQY
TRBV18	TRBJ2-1	ASSPLAGGDEQF
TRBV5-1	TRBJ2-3	ASSLGRDTQY
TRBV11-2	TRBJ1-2	ASSFGTADGYGYT
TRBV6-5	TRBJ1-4	ASSSTGPLNEKLF
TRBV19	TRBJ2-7	ASSRGGSIYEQY
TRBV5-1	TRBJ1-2	ASSLGQNYGYT
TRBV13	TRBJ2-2	ASSEGQENTGELF
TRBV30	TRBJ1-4	AWSVRGSKLF
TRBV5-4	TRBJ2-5	ASSPQGQQQETQY
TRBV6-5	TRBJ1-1	ASSPTGGEAF
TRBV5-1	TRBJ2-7	ASSLGDRASLEQY
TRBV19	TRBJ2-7	ASSTPGLPKSEQY
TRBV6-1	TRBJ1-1	ASSDRDRYTEAF
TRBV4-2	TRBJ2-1	ASSQDSGGAF
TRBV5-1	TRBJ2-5	ASSLASSLETQY
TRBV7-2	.	ASSLMRGSVYEQY
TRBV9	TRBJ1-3	ASSVGDRSFSGNTIY
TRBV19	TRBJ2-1	ATNDRVWDEQF
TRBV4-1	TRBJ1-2	ASSQFGQQYGYT
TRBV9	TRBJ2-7	ASSPRPSGYEQY
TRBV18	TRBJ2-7	ASSPPGGGVIYEQY